This T cell receptor (beta chain) was recovered during a study of somatic mutations in cytotoxic T cells in rheumatoid arthritis. Study-level information: The researchers flow-sorted some T-cell populations stained with V beta antibodies and got nearly 100% purity, and these included V beta1+ cells sequenced for TCRB.

Points on this clone: What it recognizes is unknown.

General study points: A largest CD8+ clone above 20% of CD8+ cells occurred in about an eighth of the roughly 65 patients.

Method: immunoSEQ multiplex PCR; TCRdb's copy keeps in-frame clones and lacks some. The data contain 15,000 to 20,000 clones, approximately 82% of them seen just once; the ten biggest clones take up over 9.5%. This CDR3 spans 16 amino acids. V dropped 1 base and J dropped 1 base, with 11 bases sitting between them. The germline CDR1 and CDR2 sequences are LNHDA and SQIVND (reference sequence). The genes are TRBV19 and TRBJ2-1; a weak D match, TRBD2 (7 bases). This receptor was identified in a man aged 18-30 years with rheumatoid arthritis. The sample taken for sequencing was CD8+ T cells sorted from blood. The CDR3 DNA follows: TGTGCCAGTAGTATAGGGAGGGGGGGGTCCTACAATGAGCAGTTCTTC. Its protein is CASSIGRGGSYNEQFF.